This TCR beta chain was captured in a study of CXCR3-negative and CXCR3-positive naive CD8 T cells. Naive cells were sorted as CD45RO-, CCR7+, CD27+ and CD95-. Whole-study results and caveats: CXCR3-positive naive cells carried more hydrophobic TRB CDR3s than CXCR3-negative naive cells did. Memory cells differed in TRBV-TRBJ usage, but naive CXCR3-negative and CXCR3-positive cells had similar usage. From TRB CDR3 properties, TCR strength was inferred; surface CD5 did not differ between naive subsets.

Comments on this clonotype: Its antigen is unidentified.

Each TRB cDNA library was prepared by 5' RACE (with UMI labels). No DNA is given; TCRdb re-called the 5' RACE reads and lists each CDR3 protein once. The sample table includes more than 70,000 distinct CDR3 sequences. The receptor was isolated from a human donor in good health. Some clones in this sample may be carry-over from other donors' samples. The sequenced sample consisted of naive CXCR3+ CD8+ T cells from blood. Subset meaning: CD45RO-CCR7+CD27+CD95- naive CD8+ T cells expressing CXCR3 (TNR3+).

The CDR3 sequence is CASSLDSPYEQYF. This chain joins TRBV5-1 and TRBJ2-7. The germline V gene has CDR1 SGHRS and CDR2 YFSETQ. The CDR3 totals 13 residues.